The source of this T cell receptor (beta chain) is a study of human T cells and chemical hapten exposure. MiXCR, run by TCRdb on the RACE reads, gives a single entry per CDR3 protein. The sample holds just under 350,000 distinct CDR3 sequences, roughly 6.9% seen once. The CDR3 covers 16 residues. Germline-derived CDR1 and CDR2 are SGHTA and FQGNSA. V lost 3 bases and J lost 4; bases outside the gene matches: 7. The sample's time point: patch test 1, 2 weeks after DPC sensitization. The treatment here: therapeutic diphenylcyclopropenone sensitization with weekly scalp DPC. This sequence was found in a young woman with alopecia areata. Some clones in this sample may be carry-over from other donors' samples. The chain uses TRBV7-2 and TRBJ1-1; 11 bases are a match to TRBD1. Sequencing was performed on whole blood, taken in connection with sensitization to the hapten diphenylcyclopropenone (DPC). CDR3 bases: TGTGCCAGCAGCTTGTCCCGGGACAGGGGGGCCACTGAAGCTTTCTTT. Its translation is CASSLSRDRGATEAFF.